The present T cell receptor beta chain was sequenced within a study of shared clonotypes between healthy human individuals. Study-level information: Per-donor plates numbered three CD4 naive, three CD4 memory, two CD8 naive and one CD8 memory.

Among the donors, all were Caucasian adults who lived in Nashville, Tennessee. Data came from immunoSEQ multiplex PCR; TCRdb stores just in-frame clones and leaves some out. The data show some 660,000 clones, about 80% seen once. Deletions cut 6 bases from V and 4 bases from J, with 26 bases between. This CDR3 has 18 residues. Germline CDR1 is MDHEN and CDR2 is SYDVKM. The material sequenced was memory CD4+ T cells sorted from blood. Subset specified: CD45RA-negative fraction. The clonotype comes from a woman between 25 and 40 years old in good health. V gene TRBV28 combines with J gene TRBJ2-3; possibly TRBD1 or TRBD2 for D (5 bases each). The DNA of the CDR3 is TGTGCCAGCAGCCCCGGGGCGGCCCGGGCCGGGAAATCAGATACGCAGTATTTT. Amino acids: CASSPGAARAGKSDTQYF.